This passage covers 32 T cell receptor beta chains from one sample sequenced in a study of blood T cell repertoires in COVID-19. Measured with immunoSEQ multiplex PCR; TCRdb has only the in-frame clones, and not every one. This sample has 100,000 or so clones, with 85% to 90% found just once. The source material was peripheral blood. These TCRs come from a human donor in a cohort sampled during active COVID-19.

This chain joins TRBV10-3 and TRBJ2-5; D is possibly TRBD2 (7 bases). The CDR3 extends over 13 amino acids. V was trimmed by 11 bases and J by 5 bases, leaving 18 bases between them. The germline gives CDR1 ENHRY, CDR2 SYGVKD. The CDR3 loop reads CASEGDGGETQYF. For the CDR3, the DNA is TGTGCCTCAGAGGGGGACGGGGGGGAGACCCAGTACTTC.

This clone has more than one count but fewer than ten. V usage is TRBV6-5 and J usage is TRBJ2-7; TRBD2 agrees at 7 bases. The CDR3 is 15 amino acids. Trimming took 7 bases from V and 5 from J; bases not matched to a gene: 14. Germline loops: CDR1 MNHEY, CDR2 SVGAGI. CDR3 protein: CASTRPVSGGDEQYF. In DNA, the CDR3 is TGTGCCAGCACCCGCCCGGTCTCGGGGGGTGACGAGCAGTACTTC.

The chain employs TRBV27 and TRBJ2-2; 11 bases match TRBD1. Germline V gene data show CDR1 as MNHEY and CDR2 as SMNVEV (reference sequence). J lost 5 bases, V lost 4 bases, and 0 bases had no gene match. The CDR3 totals 14 residues. DNA for the CDR3: TGTGCCAGCAGTTGGGACAGGGGGACCGGGGAGCTGTTTTTT. Translating gives CASSWDRGTGELFF.

The chain employs TRBV28 and TRBJ2-7; 11 nucleotides align to TRBD1. Trimming took 7 bases from V and 4 from J; bases not matched to a gene: 12. The germline gives CDR1 MDHEN, CDR2 SYDVKM. The CDR3 spans 16 residues. CDR3: CASTVLGDRGLYEQYF. The CDR3 coding sequence is TGTGCCAGCACCGTTTTAGGGGACAGGGGGTTGTACGAGCAGTACTTC.

V gene TRBV7-3 combines with J gene TRBJ2-7, with D maybe TRBD1 (6 bases). V was cut by 9 bases and J by 0 bases, with 12 bases left in between. Per the germline V gene, CDR1 is SGHTA and CDR2 is FQGTGA. The CDR3 extends over 13 amino acids. Written as DNA, the CDR3 is TGTGCCAGTAGCCGGGACAACTCCTACGAGCAGTACTTC. Translating gives CASSRDNSYEQYF.

This chain connects TRBV5-5 to TRBJ2-7; 8 bases align to TRBD1. V lost 2 bases and J lost 4; bases outside the gene matches: 11. Germline loops: CDR1 SGHKS, CDR2 YYEKEE (reference sequence). CDR3 length: 16 amino acids. CDR3 DNA sequence: TGTGCCAGCAGCTTTATTTCCGGGACAGGATCTTACGAGCAGTACTTC. Translated, it gives CASSFISGTGSYEQYF. Full variable domain (rest looked up from reference TRBV5-5 and TRBJ2-7): DAGVTQSPTHLIKTRGQQVTLRCSPISGHKSVSWYQQVLGQGPQFIFQYYEKEERGRGNFPDRFSARQFPNYSSELNVNALLLGDSALYLCASSFISGTGSYEQYFGPGTRLTVT.

This clone was observed at least ten times. CDR3 loop: CASSNLSGNTYNEQFF. In DNA form, the CDR3 reads TGCGCCAGCAGTAACCTTAGCGGGAACACCTACAATGAGCAGTTCTTC. The genes are TRBV10-1 and TRBJ2-1; 8 nucleotides agree with TRBD2. The CDR3 runs 16 residues. Germline values: CDR1 WNHNN, CDR2 SYGVQD (reference sequence). The trim removed 5 bases at V and 2 bases at J, leaving 8 bases unmatched.

The chain links TRBV7-9 to TRBJ2-4; 9 bases line up with TRBD1. CDR1 and CDR2 (germline): SEHNR, FQNEAQ (reference sequence). The ends lost 5 bases at V and 4 bases at J; junction bases unmatched: 3. The CDR3 loop spans 14 amino acids. The chain's CDR3 is CASSNDRGKNIQYF. CDR3 nucleotide sequence: TGTGCCAGCAGCAACGACAGGGGGAAAAACATTCAGTACTTC.

The rearrangement joins TRBV11-3 to TRBJ2-2; D unclear. V was pared by 1 base and J by 0 bases, with 12 bases between. This CDR3 has 17 residues. Germline values: CDR1 SGHNT, CDR2 YENEEA. The CDR3 DNA reads TGTGCCAGCAGCTTAGGAGGTCAGCTTTCGAACACCGGGGAGCTGTTTTTT. Translation: CASSLGGQLSNTGELFF.

This clone was counted a single time. The CDR3, as DNA: TGTGCCAGCAGCTTAACATCAGATACGCAGTATTTT. It is translated as CASSLTSDTQYF. This rearrangement joins TRBV5-6 to TRBJ2-3, with D unclear. Per germline, CDR1 SGHDT and CDR2 YYEEEE. The CDR3 length is 12 residues. Trimming took off 2 bases at V and 4 bases at J, with 5 bases between the two ends.

The rearrangement links TRBV7-2 to TRBJ1-6; D is unresolved. Germline CDR1 and CDR2: SGHTA and FQGNSA. The CDR3 spans 13 residues. V was trimmed by 8 bases and J by 5 bases, leaving 10 bases between them. The CDR3 DNA reads TGTGCCAGCGGGCAGCAAAATAATTCACCCCTCCACTTT. This codes for CASGQQNNSPLHF.

In its sample, this clone was seen a few times. The rearrangement links TRBV5-1 to TRBJ1-2, with D possibly TRBD1 on 6 matching bases. V was pared by 3 bases and J by 6 bases, with 18 bases between. The germline CDR1 and CDR2 sequences are SGHRS and YFSETQ. The CDR3 runs 15 residues. CDR3 nucleotide sequence: TGCGCCAGCAGCTCCCCAGGGGTGGCCTTGGATGGCTACACCTTC. Encoded protein: CASSSPGVALDGYTF.

This sequence joins TRBV28 and TRBJ2-2; TRBD2 aligns across 8 bases. With 5 bases clipped from V and 4 bases from J, the junction kept 9 bases outside the gene matches. In germline, CDR1 is MDHEN, CDR2 SYDVKM. The CDR3 loop spans 16 amino acids. The CDR3, as DNA: TGTGCCAGCAGTATCATGGGCGGGAGGCCCACCGGGGAGCTGTTTTTT. It specifies CASSIMGGRPTGELFF.

The J gene is TRBJ1-1, the V gene TRBV7-6; D unclear. The V end was cut by 1 base, the J end by 1 base, with 7 bases between. CDR3 size: 14 residues. The germline V gene has CDR1 SGHVS and CDR2 FNYEAQ. This chain's CDR3 is CASSLGVANTEAFF. CDR3 DNA sequence: TGTGCCAGCAGCTTAGGTGTGGCGAACACTGAAGCTTTCTTT.

Only one count was recorded for this clone. This chain uses TRBV13 with TRBJ1-1, with 9 bases aligning to TRBD1. CDR1 is PRHDT, CDR2 FYEKMQ, per germline (reference sequence). Trimming removed 5 bases from V and 1 base from J; junction bases left unmatched: 5. The CDR3 has 15 residues. CDR3 coding DNA: TGTGCCAGCAGCAAGACAGGGGGATGGAACACTGAAGCTTTCTTT. Translating it yields CASSKTGGWNTEAFF.

This chain uses TRBV5-4 with TRBJ2-5; TRBD1 agrees at 10 bases. The J segment lost 5 bases and the V segment lost 5 bases, leaving 18 bases of the junction unmatched. The germline CDR1 and CDR2 sequences are SGHNT and YYREEE (reference sequence). The CDR3 totals 18 residues. Here the CDR3 DNA reads TGTGCCAGCAGTTCTACCCCTCTGAGGACAGGGGGGATCGAGACCCAGTACTTC. It is translated as CASSSTPLRTGGIETQYF.

The rearrangement joins TRBV30 to TRBJ2-7; D is perhaps TRBD1 (6 bases). The CDR3 runs to 12 residues. CDR1 is GTSNPN, CDR2 SVGIG, per germline (reference sequence). The V and J ends lost 1 base and 6 bases respectively, with 10 bases between them. The CDR3: CAWSASGVEQYF. The CDR3 DNA sequence: TGTGCCTGGAGTGCCTCAGGGGTCGAGCAGTACTTC.

The CDR3 protein is CASSEQVQETQYF. The CDR3 bases are TGCGCCAGCAGTGAACAAGTTCAAGAGACCCAGTACTTC. The genes are TRBV10-1 and TRBJ2-5; no definite D call. V lost 3 bases, J lost 2 bases, and 7 bases lay in between. CDR1 is WNHNN and CDR2 is SYGVQD in the germline V gene (reference sequence). CDR3 size: 13 residues.

This clone was counted a single time. The V gene is TRBV7-9, the J gene TRBJ2-5; no definite D call. Germline CDR1 SEHNR, CDR2 FQNEAQ (reference sequence). Trimming removed 3 bases from V and 4 bases from J, with 9 bases in between. The CDR3 spans 13 residues. The CDR3 protein is CASSFDTSETQYF. CDR3 in DNA: TGTGCCAGCAGCTTTGACACCTCAGAGACCCAGTACTTC.

This chain links TRBV6-5 with TRBJ2-7, with D possibly TRBD2 on 5 matching bases. Germline V gene lookup returns CDR1 MNHEY and CDR2 SVGAGI. This CDR3 spans 13 amino acids. The V end lost 5 bases, the J end lost 3 bases, and 11 bases lay between the germline ends. The CDR3 sequence is CASSSMRVYEQYF. The CDR3, as DNA: TGTGCCAGCAGTAGTATGCGGGTCTACGAGCAGTACTTC.

V usage is TRBV18 and J usage is TRBJ2-2, with 12 positions matching TRBD2. Germline V gives CDR1 KGHSH, CDR2 LQKENI. J lost 6 bases, V lost 0 bases, and 2 bases had no gene match. The CDR3 has 16 amino acids. The CDR3 is CASSPPGLAGPGELFF. The CDR3 DNA reads as TGTGCCAGCTCACCACCAGGACTAGCGGGACCCGGGGAGCTGTTTTTT.

The rearrangement uses TRBV4-3 and TRBJ1-2; unclear D gene. In germline, CDR1 is LGHNA, CDR2 YSLEER. The length of the CDR3 is 14 residues. V shed 1 base and J shed 8 bases, with 14 bases lying between them. The CDR3 protein is CASSQAPGSKGYTF. For the CDR3, the DNA is TGCGCCAGCAGCCAAGCTCCGGGGAGCAAGGGCTACACCTTC.

CDR3 residues: CASSVSWTSWTQYF. The CDR3 coding sequence is TGTGCCAGCAGCGTTAGTTGGACTAGTTGGACCCAGTACTTC. The chain uses TRBV9 and TRBJ2-5; 7 positions match TRBD2. The germline V gene has CDR1 SGDLS and CDR2 YYNGEE. Trimming took 2 bases from V and 7 from J; bases not matched to a gene: 8. CDR3 length equals 14 residues.

Only one count was recorded for this clone. This chain connects TRBV30 to TRBJ2-3; 12 bases line up with TRBD2. This CDR3 comprises 17 residues. Trimming at V came to 8 bases and at J to 4 bases, leaving 16 bases not matched to a gene. CDR1 is GTSNPN, CDR2 SVGIG, per germline (reference sequence). The CDR3 is CALEYPLAGGAPDTQYF. The CDR3 region has the DNA TGTGCCCTGGAGTACCCCCTAGCGGGAGGGGCCCCAGATACGCAGTATTTT.

CDR3 loop: CAISDFDRADYEQYF. The CDR3 nucleotides read TGTGCCATCAGTGATTTCGACAGGGCGGATTACGAGCAGTACTTC. This chain links TRBV10-3 with TRBJ2-7, with 7 bases matching TRBD1. V trimming: 3 bases; J trimming: 4 bases; junction bases outside the gene matches: 9. CDR3 length: 15 residues. CDR1 and CDR2 (germline): ENHRY, SYGVKD.

As to this clone: Other DNA sequences in this specimen translate into the identical CDR3. The chain couples TRBV10-1 to TRBJ1-2; TRBD1 is a possible D gene (6 bases). The CDR3 runs 13 residues. Germline CDR1 reads WNHNN; CDR2 reads SYGVQD (reference sequence). Trimming shortened V by 10 bases and J by 3 bases, and 15 bases separated the two germline ends. As DNA, the CDR3 is TGCGCCAACCAGACAGGTCCTCACTATGGCTACACCTTC. Translation: CANQTGPHYGYTF.

This sequence joins TRBV9 and TRBJ1-1; 10 positions match TRBD1. V shed 4 bases and J 0 bases; nucleotides not matched to a gene: 6. In germline, CDR1 is SGDLS, CDR2 YYNGEE. This CDR3 comprises 16 residues. This CDR3 is CASSPGQGIMNTEAFF. The CDR3 DNA follows: TGTGCCAGCAGCCCGGGACAGGGGATAATGAACACTGAAGCTTTCTTT.

The gene calls are TRBV7-2 and TRBJ2-1; 8 bases align to TRBD2. This CDR3 has 13 amino acids. V gave up 5 bases and J gave up 10 bases; unmatched junction bases: 7. CDR1 and CDR2 (germline): SGHTA, FQGNSA. In nucleotides, the CDR3 is TGTGCCAGCAGCACCCGACTAGCGCACGAGCAGTTCTTC. Its translation: CASSTRLAHEQFF.

The rearrangement links TRBV18 to TRBJ2-1, with D tentatively TRBD2 (5 bases). The CDR3 extends over 15 amino acids. The germline V gene has CDR1 KGHSH and CDR2 LQKENI. V gave up 0 bases and J gave up 12 bases, with 18 bases separating them. This chain's CDR3 is CASSPPSSLARGQFF. As DNA, the CDR3 is TGTGCCAGCTCACCACCGTCTTCCCTAGCCAGAGGGCAGTTCTTC.

The chain recombines TRBV9 with TRBJ1-4, with 7 bases aligning to TRBD1. The CDR3 is 18 residues long. Trimming cost V 3 bases and J 8 bases; bases outside gene matches: 19. Germline assignment: CDR1 SGDLS and CDR2 YYNGEE. CDR3 sequence: CASSEATGSVRVGEKLFF. The CDR3 bases are TGTGCCAGCAGCGAAGCGACAGGGTCCGTGCGGGTGGGAGAAAAACTGTTTTTT.

This chain joins TRBV7-8 and TRBJ2-5, with D tentatively TRBD1 (6 bases). Germline V gene data show CDR1 as SGHVS and CDR2 as FQNEAQ. Trimming shortened V by 5 bases and J by 2 bases, and 15 bases separated the two germline ends. The CDR3 sequence is 15 residues long. The CDR3 loop is CASSTRQEKQETQYF. As DNA, the CDR3 is TGTGCCAGCAGCACCAGACAGGAAAAACAAGAGACCCAGTACTTC.

The chain carries TRBV5-4 and TRBJ2-5; 10 bases fit TRBD2. Germline V gene data show CDR1 as SGHNT and CDR2 as YYREEE (reference sequence). CDR3 length equals 16 residues. The V gene end was trimmed by 3 bases and the J gene end by 5 bases; junction bases not matched to a gene: 10. For the CDR3, the DNA is TGTGCCAGCAGCTCCCCCCCTAGCGGGAGCGTTGAGACCCAGTACTTC. Encoded protein: CASSSPPSGSVETQYF.